The 8 T cell receptor beta chains listed next were all sequenced from one sample in a study of blood T cell repertoires in COVID-19. Sequencing was performed with immunoSEQ multiplex PCR; in TCRdb, only in-frame clones are kept and a portion is missing. This sample has over 130,000 clones; 75% to 80% occur once, and the top ten carry around 2.9%. Source material: PBMCs or T cells enriched from blood (not recorded which). These TCRs come from a woman in her fifties or sixties who had recovered from COVID-19.

This clone has a handful of counts. The chain uses TRBV5-1 and TRBJ1-1; TRBD1 might be the D (6 bases). CDR1 is SGHRS and CDR2 is YFSETQ in the germline V gene. The length of the CDR3 is 16 residues. Deletions cut 1 base from V and 0 bases from J, with 13 bases between. The chain's CDR3 is CASSLSGGRMNTEAFF. The DNA for the CDR3 is TGCGCCAGCAGCTTGAGCGGGGGCCGGATGAACACTGAAGCTTTCTTT.

The gene calls are TRBV2 and TRBJ1-1; D is possibly TRBD1 (6 bases). The germline V and J ends were trimmed by 3 bases and 1 base, with 12 bases remaining between them. Germline V gene sequence: CDR1 SNHLY, CDR2 FYNNEI. CDR3 length: 15 residues. CDR3 in amino acids: CASSETGGSNTEAFF. CDR3 nucleotides: TGTGCCAGCAGTGAGACAGGTGGATCGAACACTGAAGCTTTCTTT.

The chain links TRBV12-3 or TRBV12-4 to TRBJ1-1; 8 bases agree with TRBD1. The CDR3 is made up of 13 amino acids. The ends lost 5 bases at V and 6 bases at J; junction bases unmatched: 5. The CDR3 reads CASSATGGAEAFF. The DNA for the CDR3 is TGTGCCAGCAGTGCTACAGGGGGGGCTGAAGCTTTCTTT.

A few counts support this clone. The chain employs TRBV11-2 and TRBJ2-7; no definite D call. The V and J ends lost 2 bases and 4 bases respectively, with 9 bases between them. The CDR3 is made up of 13 amino acids. Germline loops: CDR1 SGHAT, CDR2 FQNNGV. CDR3 residues: CASSLHPTYEQYF. In DNA form, the CDR3 reads TGTGCCAGCAGCTTACACCCTACTTACGAGCAGTACTTC.

V gene TRBV5-1 combines with J gene TRBJ2-5; D is unresolved. Germline CDR1 reads SGHRS; CDR2 reads YFSETQ. The CDR3 runs 14 residues. Trimming removed 2 bases from V and 1 base from J, with 9 bases in between. CDR3 nucleotides: TGCGCCAGCAGCTTCTGGGCCCGCCAAGAGACCCAGTACTTC. Its protein product is CASSFWARQETQYF.

The chain has TRBV2 and TRBJ2-2, with 9 bases matching TRBD2. CDR1 and CDR2 from the germline V gene are SNHLY and FYNNEI. V shed 6 bases, J shed 5 bases, and the junction held 13 bases outside the gene matches. The CDR3 has 17 residues. CDR3 DNA sequence: TGTGCCAGCAGCTACTTATTGGTAGCGGGAGCTACCGGGGAGCTGTTTTTT. Amino acid sequence: CASSYLLVAGATGELFF.

The chain joins TRBV16 to TRBJ2-2, with 7 bases aligning to TRBD1. This CDR3 spans 15 amino acids. Per the germline V gene, CDR1 is KGHSY and CDR2 is FQNENV. V was clipped by 6 bases and J by 6 bases; unmatched bases: 10. DNA for the CDR3: TGTGCCAGCAGTCTCGCCAGGGGGAAGGCCGGGGAGCTGTTTTTT. Translated, it gives CASSLARGKAGELFF.

This chain connects TRBV5-6 to TRBJ2-7; possibly TRBD2 for D (6 bases). This CDR3 is 16 amino acids long. CDR1 and CDR2 (germline): SGHDT, YYEEEE. V lost 0 bases and J 3 bases, leaving 16 bases between the germline ends. CDR3 sequence: CASSLGPGLIFYEQYF. The CDR3 DNA follows: TGTGCCAGCAGCTTGGGCCCGGGACTTATATTCTACGAGCAGTACTTC.